This TCR beta chain was obtained from a study of shared clonotypes between healthy human individuals. Study results and limitations: Generally, naive subsets (rather than memory subsets) showed larger estimated richness. Clonotypes shared by all four sorted-subset donors had higher generation probabilities than non-shared clonotypes.

This CDR3 has 16 residues. With 2 bases clipped from V and 1 base from J, the junction kept 2 bases outside the gene matches. Germline CDR1 SGDLS, CDR2 YYNGEE. Participating donors were healthy, HIV-negative adults free of recent acute infections or vaccinations. CD4+ cells underwent separation, giving CD45RA+ naive and CD45RA-negative memory subsets. As for this clone: Its antigen is as yet unknown.

Assay: immunoSEQ multiplex PCR; the TCRdb copy retains only in-frame clones and omits some. The sample carries over a million clones, about 80% recorded once. This sequence was found in a man aged 18 to 29 in good health. Some clones in this sample may be carry-over from other donors' samples. The sequenced sample was memory CD4+ T cells from PBMCs. Subset given: CD45RA-negative fraction. This sequence joins TRBV9 and TRBJ2-1; TRBD2 aligns across 11 bases. The CDR3 region has the DNA TGTGCCAGCAGCGTTAGCGGGAGGGGATCCTACAATGAGCAGTTCTTC. It translates to CASSVSGRGSYNEQFF.